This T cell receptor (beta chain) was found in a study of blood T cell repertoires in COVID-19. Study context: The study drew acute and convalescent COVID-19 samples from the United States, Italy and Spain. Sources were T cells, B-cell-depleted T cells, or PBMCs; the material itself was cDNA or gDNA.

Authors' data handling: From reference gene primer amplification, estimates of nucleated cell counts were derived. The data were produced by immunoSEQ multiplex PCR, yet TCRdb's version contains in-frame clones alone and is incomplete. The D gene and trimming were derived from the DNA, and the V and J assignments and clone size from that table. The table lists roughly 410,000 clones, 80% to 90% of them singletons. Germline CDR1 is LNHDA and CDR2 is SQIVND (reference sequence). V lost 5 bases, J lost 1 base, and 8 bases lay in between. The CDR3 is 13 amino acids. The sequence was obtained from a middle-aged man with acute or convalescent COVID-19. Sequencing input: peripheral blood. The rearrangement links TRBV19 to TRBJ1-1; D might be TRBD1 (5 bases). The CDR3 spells CASSFQGNTEAFF. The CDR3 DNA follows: TGTGCCAGTAGTTTTCAGGGGAACACTGAAGCTTTCTTT.